This T cell receptor (beta chain) was retrieved from a study of early T cells in non-severe SARS-CoV-2 infection. Across the whole study: Unsorted whole blood bulk RNA was sequenced, with unpaired chains.

Study conclusions and caveats: The matching step, a VDJdb search, favored anti-spike CD8 responses and missed private and CD4 specificities.

Germline loops: CDR1 MDHEN, CDR2 SYDVKM. Trimming stripped 4 bases from V and 5 bases from J, with 15 bases between. The CDR3 is 15 amino acids. In the case of this clonotype: Its antigen is not identified.

Unique molecular identifiers were attached to individual cDNA molecules. MiXCR, applied by TCRdb to the 5' RACE reads, yields one record per CDR3 protein. The data contain about 62,000 distinct CDR3 sequences, roughly a tenth of them singletons. The sequence was obtained from an adult who was a healthcare worker with PCR-confirmed SARS-CoV-2 infection or an uninfected control (not recorded which). The chain carries TRBV28 and TRBJ1-5; D is unresolved. Sequenced sample: whole blood. CDR3 residues: CASSSPVWGDQPQHF. CDR3 in DNA: TGTGCCAGCAGTTCCCCCGTATGGGGTGATCAGCCCCAGCATTTT.